The rows below give T cell receptor beta chains drawn from one sample of a study of blood T cells in healthy people across ages. TCRdb processed the 5' RACE reads anew with MiXCR; each CDR3 protein has one entry. The data show over 750,000 distinct CDR3 sequences, more than 20% seen once. The same sample was also used in a study of T cells of mothers and their children.

Sequencing was performed on blood. These receptors originate from a boy between 10 and 17 years old in good health. Both conserved end residues are part of each CDR3. D genes are given only for firm matches. Part of the rows lack a size; the others show once, few, many or a class for expanded clones.

TRBV3-1	-	TRBJ1-1	-	CASSQDWGAGTEAFF	TGTGCCAGCAGCCAAGATTGGGGGGCTGGAACTGAAGCTTTCTTT
TRBV4-1	TRBD2	TRBJ2-7	few	CASSQAPGLGSYEQYF	TGCGCCAGCAGCCAAGCACCGGGACTAGGAAGTTACGAGCAGTACTTC
TRBV20-1	TRBD2	TRBJ2-7	few	CSAAYGGDYEQYF	TGCAGTGCTGCGTATGGGGGGGATTACGAGCAGTACTTC
TRBV7-9	TRBD2	TRBJ2-1	few	CASSLVWTSGYNEQFF	TGTGCCAGCAGCCTGGTTTGGACTAGCGGTTACAATGAGCAGTTCTTC
TRBV6-6	-	TRBJ1-3	-	CASTPGEGNTIYF	TGTGCCAGCACGCCCGGTGAAGGAAACACCATATATTTT
TRBV4-3	-	TRBJ2-2	few	CASSQAAGYSDGELFF	TGCGCCAGCAGCCAAGCGGCGGGGTATAGCGACGGGGAGCTGTTTTTT
TRBV9	-	TRBJ2-5	many	CASSVGTGQETQYF	TGTGCCAGCAGCGTAGGGACCGGACAAGAGACCCAGTACTTC
TRBV5-4	-	TRBJ2-2	-	CASSLDFDSTGELFF	TGTGCCAGCAGCTTGGATTTCGACTCCACCGGGGAGCTGTTTTTT
TRBV12-3/TRBV12-4	-	TRBJ2-2	many	CASSLARGTGELFF	TGTGCCAGCAGCTTAGCACGGGGCACCGGGGAGCTGTTTTTT
TRBV20-1	TRBD2	TRBJ2-7	few	CSVSGTSGDYEQYF	TGCAGTGTGTCTGGGACTAGCGGGGACTACGAGCAGTACTTC
TRBV28	-	TRBJ1-2	-	CASSLYQAYGYTF	TGTGCCAGCAGTTTATATCAGGCTTATGGCTACACCTTC
TRBV20-1	-	TRBJ2-7	-	CSDERADSYEQYF	TGCAGTGACGAGCGGGCGGACTCCTACGAGCAGTACTTC
TRBV7-9	-	TRBJ2-5	few	CASSHGKQETQYF	TGTGCCAGCAGCCATGGGAAGCAAGAGACCCAGTACTTC
TRBV5-5	-	TRBJ1-2	-	CASSLDRYYGYTF	TGTGCCAGCAGCTTGGACAGGTACTATGGCTACACCTTC
TRBV7-8	TRBD1	TRBJ2-2	few	CASSLFTGGSTGELFF	TGTGCCAGCAGCTTATTCACAGGGGGCAGCACCGGGGAGCTGTTTTTT
TRBV12-3/TRBV12-4	TRBD1	TRBJ1-5	few	CASSLTGGNNQPQHF	TGTGCCAGCAGTTTAACAGGGGGGAACAATCAGCCCCAGCATTTT
TRBV5-6	TRBD1	TRBJ2-7	few	CASSSGQGASEQYF	TGTGCCAGCAGCTCCGGACAGGGGGCATCCGAGCAGTACTTC
TRBV9	-	TRBJ1-1	-	CASSVATRGNTEAFF	TGTGCCAGCAGCGTAGCTACCAGGGGGAACACTGAAGCTTTCTTT
TRBV4-1	TRBD2	TRBJ2-5	many	CASSFSGGSETQYF	TGCGCCAGCAGTTTTAGCGGGGGGTCAGAGACCCAGTACTTC
TRBV29-1	-	TRBJ2-5	-	CSVEDPVFDWRAVETQYF	TGCAGCGTTGAAGACCCGGTCTTCGACTGGAGGGCTGTGGAGACCCAGTACTTC
TRBV12-3/TRBV12-4	-	TRBJ2-3	few	CASSFGSHTDTQYF	TGTGCCAGCAGTTTCGGCAGCCACACAGATACGCAGTATTTT
TRBV14	-	TRBJ2-4	few	CASSMDRAKNIQYF	TGTGCCAGCAGCATGGACAGAGCCAAAAACATTCAGTACTTC
TRBV7-2	-	TRBJ2-1	-	CASSLGVGASIEQFF	TGTGCCAGCAGCTTAGGGGTCGGGGCCTCGATTGAGCAGTTCTTC
TRBV27	-	TRBJ2-5	-	CASRDPGETQYF	TGTGCCTCCCGGGACCCCGGGGAGACCCAGTACTTC
TRBV7-9	-	TRBJ2-2	few	CASSLGSYTGELFF	TGTGCCAGCAGCTTGGGCAGTTACACCGGGGAGCTGTTTTTT
TRBV24-1	TRBD2	TRBJ2-5	-	CATSSLAGGETQYF	TGTGCCACCAGTAGCCTAGCGGGAGGGGAGACCCAGTACTTC
TRBV7-2	-	TRBJ2-5	few	CAGSLLGAGETQYF	TGTGCCGGCAGCTTGCTGGGGGCCGGGGAGACCCAGTACTTC
TRBV11-2	-	TRBJ1-1	few	CASSLWRRNTEAFF	TGTGCCAGCAGCTTATGGCGGCGGAACACTGAAGCTTTCTTT
TRBV7-8	-	TRBJ2-7	-	CASSLVEEYEQYF	TGTGCCAGCAGCTTAGTAGAGGAATACGAGCAGTACTTC
TRBV29-1	-	TRBJ2-7	-	CSVAGAFGRTGPFEQYF	TGCAGCGTGGCGGGGGCGTTCGGGCGAACAGGGCCATTCGAGCAGTACTTC